These 23 T cell receptor beta chains came from one sample sequenced in a study of monozygotic twins with cystic fibrosis. Assay: immunoSEQ multiplex PCR; the TCRdb copy retains only in-frame clones and omits some. The sample records about 15,000 clones, roughly 98% being singletons. Sequenced input: blood. All receptors come from a girl aged 2 to 10 with cystic fibrosis.

This sequence joins TRBV5-1 and TRBJ2-7; 8 nucleotides agree with TRBD1. CDR3 length equals 15 residues. Germline V gene data show CDR1 as SGHRS and CDR2 as YFSETQ. V was clipped by 0 bases and J by 3 bases; unmatched bases: 5. CDR3: CASSLGQGLLYEQYF. Written as DNA, the CDR3 is TGCGCCAGCAGCTTGGGACAGGGGCTACTCTACGAGCAGTACTTC. The whole variable domain, remainder taken from reference TRBV5-1 and TRBJ2-7, is KAGVTQTPRYLIKTRGQQVTLSCSPISGHRSVSWYQQTPGQGLQFLFEYFSETQRNKGNFPGRFSGRQFSNSRSEMNVSTLELGDSALYLCASSLGQGLLYEQYFGPGTRLTVT.

CDR3 coding DNA: TGTGCCTGGACGACGGGTCAGACCCAGTACTTC. Protein: CAWTTGQTQYF. The V and J genes are TRBV30 and TRBJ2-5; D gene ambiguous. The germline V gene has CDR1 GTSNPN and CDR2 SVGIG (reference sequence). The CDR3 consists of 11 residues. V was cut by 4 bases and J by 6 bases, with 9 bases left in between.

The chain recombines TRBV21-1 with TRBJ2-7; the table's TRBD1 call for D was not verified on the DNA. TRBV21-1 constitutes a pseudogene. The CDR3 extends over 17 amino acids. Here the CDR3 reads CASSRTGQARVAYEQYF. The CDR3 DNA follows: TGTGCCAGCAGCAGAACCGGACAGGCCCGAGTGGCCTACGAGCAGTACTTC.

The chain has TRBV19 and TRBJ1-5; TRBD1 aligns across 7 bases. Germline-derived CDR1 and CDR2 are LNHDA and SQIVND (reference sequence). The CDR3 length is 18 residues. V lost 1 base, J lost 0 bases, and 9 bases stayed unmatched. The CDR3 nucleotides are TGTGCCAGTAGTATAGTCAGGGGGGCCATCAGTAGCAATCAGCCCCAGCATTTT. Its translation is CASSIVRGAISSNQPQHF.

The chain is built from TRBV27 and TRBJ2-7; 9 positions match TRBD1. There are 15 residues in the CDR3. Trimming took 6 bases from V and 4 from J; bases not matched to a gene: 10. Germline loops: CDR1 MNHEY, CDR2 SMNVEV (reference sequence). This CDR3 reads CASSDTGTGFYEQYF. The CDR3, as DNA: TGTGCCAGCAGCGACACCGGGACAGGGTTTTACGAGCAGTACTTC.

The rearrangement uses TRBV5-1 and TRBJ1-4; maybe TRBD1 (6 bases). Trimming took 2 bases from V and 4 from J, leaving 9 bases between them. This CDR3 region has 14 residues. CDR1 is SGHRS and CDR2 is YFSETQ in the germline V gene. The CDR3: CASSFGQINEKLFF. In DNA form, the CDR3 reads TGCGCCAGCAGCTTTGGACAGATTAATGAAAAACTGTTTTTT.

This chain connects TRBV10-3 to TRBJ2-7, with TRBD2 identical over 9 bases. The V and J ends lost 1 base and 6 bases, in that order; junction bases with no gene match: 4. Per germline, CDR1 ENHRY and CDR2 SYGVKD. The CDR3 spans 14 residues. As DNA, the CDR3 is TGTGCCATCAGTGAGTTGGGACTAGCAAGCGAGCAGTACTTC. It encodes CAISELGLASEQYF.

This rearrangement joins TRBV19 to TRBJ1-2; the D gene is possibly TRBD1 (5 bases). The germline V and J ends were trimmed by 5 bases and 8 bases, with 21 bases remaining between them. This CDR3 comprises 15 residues. Germline V gene data show CDR1 as LNHDA and CDR2 as SQIVND (reference sequence). In DNA form, the CDR3 reads TGTGCCAGTAGTCGGGACCGAACTTCGTTGGGCGGCTACACCTTC. It translates to CASSRDRTSLGGYTF.

The rearrangement links TRBV9 to TRBJ2-7; possibly TRBD1 for D (6 bases). Trimming removed 0 bases at V and 0 bases at J, with 7 bases between. The CDR3 totals 14 residues. Per germline, CDR1 SGDLS and CDR2 YYNGEE. CDR3: CASSVEGDSYEQYF. As DNA, the CDR3 is TGTGCCAGCAGCGTAGAGGGGGACTCCTACGAGCAGTACTTC.

This CDR3 is CASSQGTKTQYF. The CDR3 nucleotides read TGTGCCAGCAGCCAGGGGACCAAGACCCAGTACTTC. The chain is built from TRBV14 and TRBJ2-5; D could derive from TRBD1 or TRBD2 (5 bases each). This CDR3 has 12 residues. Germline loops: CDR1 SGHDN, CDR2 FVKESK. V was clipped by 3 bases and J by 6 bases, with 8 bases between them.

The chain links TRBV11-2 to TRBJ2-7, with D perhaps matching TRBD2 (7 bases). Between the trimmed V and J ends, which lost 4 bases and 7 bases, there was a span of 20 bases. This CDR3 region has 15 residues. Germline values: CDR1 SGHAT, CDR2 FQNNGV. DNA of the CDR3: TGTGCCAGCAGCTCCGTGGGCGTGGGAGGGGGAGAGCAGTACTTC. This codes for CASSSVGVGGGEQYF.

The sample holds one count of this clone. This chain links TRBV5-1 with TRBJ1-2; unclear D gene. V shed 3 bases and J shed 3 bases, with 21 bases lying between them. Germline CDR1 reads SGHRS; CDR2 reads YFSETQ. This CDR3 has 17 residues. The CDR3 here is CASSSGGNFLSHYGYTF. The CDR3 DNA reads as TGCGCCAGCAGCTCAGGTGGGAACTTTCTTAGCCACTATGGCTACACCTTC.

The count of this clone is one. This chain joins TRBV5-1 and TRBJ1-2; D perhaps matches TRBD1 (6 bases). The CDR3 is made up of 16 amino acids. Trimming left V 0 bases short and J 2 bases short, with 14 bases between. Germline loops: CDR1 SGHRS, CDR2 YFSETQ. The CDR3 DNA sequence: TGCGCCAGCAGCTTGGGGCAGGGGTCACAAAACTATGGCTACACCTTC. This sequence encodes CASSLGQGSQNYGYTF.

The CDR3 nucleotides are TGTGCCAGCAGCCTTGGGACGGAGACCCAGTACTTC. This translates into CASSLGTETQYF. This chain links TRBV11-2 with TRBJ2-5; D may match TRBD1 or TRBD2 (5 bases each). The CDR3 covers 12 residues. Trimming removed 5 bases from V and 5 bases from J, with 9 bases in between. Germline CDR1 and CDR2: SGHAT and FQNNGV. Full variable domain (outside the CDR3, taken from reference TRBV11-2 and TRBJ2-5): EAGVAQSPRYKIIEKRQSVAFWCNPISGHATLYWYQQILGQGPKLLIQFQNNGVVDDSQLPKDRFSAERLKGVDSTLKIQPAKLEDSAVYLCASSLGTETQYFGPGTRLLVL.

The gene calls are TRBV28 and TRBJ1-5; D gene unclear. Trimming removed 2 bases from V and 0 bases from J, with 11 bases in between. Germline assignment: CDR1 MDHEN and CDR2 SYDVKM. The CDR3 is 16 amino acids. The CDR3 region has the DNA TGTGCCAGCAGTTTAGTAGTTACTGCTAGCAATCAGCCCCAGCATTTT. It encodes CASSLVVTASNQPQHF.

The chain recombines TRBV19 with TRBJ2-3; 8 bases are shared with TRBD2. The CDR3 is made up of 15 amino acids. Germline V gene data show CDR1 as LNHDA and CDR2 as SQIVND (reference sequence). The V gene end was trimmed by 9 bases and the J gene end by 6 bases; junction bases not matched to a gene: 14. CDR3 sequence: CASRDFSGSLDTQYF. Here the CDR3 DNA reads TGTGCCAGCCGAGACTTCAGCGGGAGTCTGGATACGCAGTATTTT.

CDR3 bases: TGTGCCAGCAGCAAGGTCTCACACCGGACAGGGGGCTACCAAGAGACCCAGTACTTC. Protein sequence: CASSKVSHRTGGYQETQYF. This chain links TRBV21-1 with TRBJ2-5; TRBD1 reflects the table's D call only, with no check against the DNA. TRBV21-1 is described as a pseudogene. The CDR3 covers 19 residues.

This sequence joins TRBV30 and TRBJ2-7; a weak D match, TRBD2 (5 bases). Germline V CDR1 and CDR2: GTSNPN, SVGIG (reference sequence). CDR3 length equals 14 residues. V lost 8 bases and J 6 bases, leaving 23 bases between the germline ends. The CDR3 DNA follows: TGTGCCCTGGAAGTTACGACTAAGCGCCCCGAGCAGTACTTC. Translating gives CALEVTTKRPEQYF. The whole variable domain, remainder taken from reference TRBV30 and TRBJ2-7, is SQTIHQWPATLVQPVGSPLSLECTVEGTSNPNLYWYRQAAGRGLQLLFYSVGIGQISSEVPQNLSASRPQDRQFILSSKKLLLSDSGFYLCALEVTTKRPEQYFGPGTRLTVT.

This chain uses TRBV5-6 with TRBJ1-1, with D possibly being TRBD1 (5 bases). The CDR3 extends over 12 amino acids. Germline CDR1 is SGHDT and CDR2 is YYEEEE. V was clipped by 0 bases and J by 8 bases, with 8 bases between them. The CDR3 loop reads CASSLAGQEAFF. CDR3 in DNA: TGTGCCAGCAGCTTGGCTGGACAAGAAGCTTTCTTT.

The rearrangement uses TRBV4-3 and TRBJ1-2; 12 nucleotides align to TRBD1. V dropped 0 bases and J dropped 0; count of bases not matched to a gene: 5. The germline V gene has CDR1 LGHNA and CDR2 YSLEER. This CDR3 contains 18 residues. The CDR3 sequence is CASSQDFGDRGPNYGYTF. The CDR3, as DNA: TGCGCCAGCAGCCAAGATTTTGGGGACAGGGGGCCTAACTATGGCTACACCTTC.

The rearrangement joins TRBV2 to TRBJ1-5, with 8 bases that match TRBD1. CDR1 and CDR2 from the germline V gene are SNHLY and FYNNEI. J lost 0 bases, V lost 3 bases, and 4 bases had no gene match. The CDR3 runs 16 residues. The CDR3 DNA follows: TGTGCCAGCAGTGAGCAGGGGGCAGGTAGCAATCAGCCCCAGCATTTT. It is translated as CASSEQGAGSNQPQHF. Combining the CDR3 with reference TRBV2 and TRBJ1-5 gives the whole variable domain EPEVTQTPSHQVTQMGQEVILRCVPISNHLYFYWYRQILGQKVEFLVSFYNNEISEKSEIFDDQFSVERPDGSNFTLKIRSTKLEDSAMYFCASSEQGAGSNQPQHFGDGTRLSIL.

The genes are TRBV7-9 and TRBJ1-1; D remains ambiguous. The CDR3 extends over 12 amino acids. Deletions cut 6 bases from V and 3 bases from J, with 8 bases between. Germline lookup yields CDR1 SEHNR and CDR2 FQNEAQ (reference sequence). This CDR3 reads CASRVEDTEAFF. The CDR3 nucleotides are TGTGCCAGCAGGGTGGAGGACACTGAAGCTTTCTTT.

This chain uses TRBV9 with TRBJ1-2; 8 nucleotides line up with TRBD1. The CDR3 covers 14 residues. Germline loops: CDR1 SGDLS, CDR2 YYNGEE. V was clipped by 0 bases and J by 6 bases; unmatched bases: 4. This CDR3 is CASSVEDRADGYTF. CDR3 coding DNA: TGTGCCAGCAGCGTAGAGGACAGGGCAGATGGCTACACCTTC.